The 3 T cell receptor beta chains below all came from one sample that was sequenced in a study of cytomegalovirus exposure and HLA in healthy donors. The PCR ran on 60 Vbeta and 13 Jbeta primers. TCRdb's copy holds only in-frame clones and misses some; the assay was immunoSEQ multiplex PCR. The sample consists of roughly 200,000 clones, roughly 80% of them appearing once. Specimen: PBMCs. The receptors shown here come from a woman younger than 30 in good health and CMV-seronegative.

The V call is TRBV16, the J call TRBJ1-5, with D perhaps matching TRBD1 (6 bases). This CDR3 has 15 amino acids. Trimming cost V 3 bases and J 5 bases, with 14 bases left between them. Germline loops: CDR1 KGHSY, CDR2 FQNENV. CDR3 bases: TGTGCCAGCAGCCACTCCAGGGGAAGGGATCAGCCCCAGCATTTT. This encodes CASSHSRGRDQPQHF.

The V and J genes are TRBV7-9 and TRBJ1-1; D possibly corresponds to TRBD1 (6 bases). The germline gives CDR1 SEHNR, CDR2 FQNEAQ (reference sequence). Trimming cost V 6 bases and J 5 bases, with 13 bases left between them. CDR3 length: 13 amino acids. The CDR3 nucleotides are TGTGCCAGCAGGCCCAGGGGTGGTACTGAAGCTTTCTTT. Amino acids: CASRPRGGTEAFF.

The V gene is TRBV4-3, the J gene TRBJ1-2; no reliable D call. Germline loops: CDR1 LGHNA, CDR2 YSLEER. V was clipped by 1 base and J by 4 bases, with 13 bases between them. This CDR3 comprises 15 residues. The CDR3 sequence: CASSQGLQATYGYTF. The CDR3 DNA reads TGCGCCAGCAGCCAAGGGTTGCAGGCGACCTATGGCTACACCTTC.